A selection of T cell receptor beta chains follows, all from one sample in a study of identical twins. TCRdb reprocessed the 5' RACE reads with MiXCR, giving one entry per CDR3 protein. The sample consists of 1.5 million to 2 million distinct CDR3 sequences, roughly a third of them appearing once. Sequenced: cord blood. Source of these receptors: a newborn girl in good health. Each CDR3 is given with its conserved first and last residue. The D gene is left open where the match is weak. Rows may omit the clone size; those that give it use once, few, many or a size class.

D,J,length,size,V,CDR3,DNA
NA,TRBJ2-1,12,NA,TRBV6-6,CASSYYGAEQFF,TGTGCCAGCAGTTACTACGGTGCTGAGCAGTTCTTC
NA,TRBJ1-1,15,NA,TRBV20-1,CSARESWLGEGEAFF,TGCAGTGCTAGAGAAAGTTGGTTAGGGGAGGGTGAAGCTTTCTTT
TRBD2,TRBJ2-5,16,NA,TRBV28,CASSRHRLAGIGTQYF,TGTGCCAGCAGCCGCCACCGACTAGCGGGAATAGGGACCCAGTACTTC
TRBD1,TRBJ2-7,14,NA,TRBV4-2,CAGSLRDRDYEQYF,TGTGCCGGCAGCCTCCGGGACAGGGACTACGAGCAGTACTTC
NA,TRBJ2-3,15,NA,TRBV5-5,CASSPRGRYTDTQYF,TGTGCCAGCAGCCCTAGGGGCCGTTACACAGATACGCAGTATTTT
TRBD2,TRBJ2-3,16,NA,TRBV11-1,CASSFPGSGRTDTQYF,TGTGCCAGCAGCTTCCCTGGCAGCGGGAGGACAGATACGCAGTATTTT
NA,TRBJ2-7,16,once,TRBV20-1,CSARGRLKGSSYEQYF,TGCAGTGCTAGAGGTCGGCTGAAGGGGAGCTCCTACGAGCAGTACTTC
NA,TRBJ2-5,17,many,TRBV21-1,CASSKAHRGIRQETQYF,TGTGCCAGCAGCAAAGCGCACAGGGGGATTCGCCAAGAGACCCAGTACTTC
NA,TRBJ1-4,16,NA,TRBV27,CASSPGRLAFNEKLFF,TGTGCCAGCAGTCCGGGCCGGTTAGCCTTTAATGAAAAACTGTTTTTT
NA,TRBJ1-5,15,NA,TRBV28,CASSLRSGGNQPQHF,TGTGCCAGCAGTTTAAGGTCAGGGGGCAATCAGCCCCAGCATTTT
NA,TRBJ2-1,17,few,TRBV5-1,CASSSLGPGTPYNEQFF,TGCGCCAGCAGCTCCCTAGGTCCCGGGACTCCCTACAATGAGCAGTTCTTC
NA,TRBJ1-4,15,few,TRBV6-5,CASSYSPGLREKLFF,TGTGCCAGCAGTTACTCTCCGGGTTTGAGGGAAAAACTGTTTTTT
NA,TRBJ2-5,13,NA,TRBV10-3,CAISEYGQETQYF,TGTGCCATCAGTGAGTACGGTCAAGAGACCCAGTACTTC
NA,TRBJ1-2,15,NA,TRBV4-1,CASSQGGQQRNGYTF,TGCGCCAGCAGCCAAGGAGGACAGCAACGGAATGGCTACACCTTC
NA,TRBJ1-2,13,NA,TRBV12-3/TRBV12-4,CASSLLSNYGYTF,TGTGCCAGCAGTCTCCTAAGTAACTATGGCTACACCTTC
NA,TRBJ1-5,12,NA,TRBV6-1,CASSPINQPQHF,TGTGCCAGCAGCCCGATCAATCAGCCCCAGCATTTT
NA,TRBJ1-1,15,NA,TRBV5-1,CASSSKGLLNSEAFF,TGCGCCAGCAGCTCGAAGGGACTCCTAAACTCTGAAGCTTTCTTT
NA,TRBJ2-4,16,few,TRBV5-1,CASSENRAEGKNIQYF,TGCGCCAGCAGCGAAAACAGGGCCGAGGGGAAAAACATTCAGTACTTC
NA,TRBJ2-7,13,NA,TRBV6-2/TRBV6-3,CASSDVRKHEQYF,TGTGCCAGCAGTGACGTCAGGAAGCACGAGCAGTACTTC
NA,TRBJ1-1,13,NA,TRBV28,CASSPISLLEAFF,TGTGCCAGCAGCCCCATATCCCTTCTTGAAGCTTTCTTT
NA,TRBJ1-1,14,once,TRBV4-2,CACSQDRGNTEAFF,TGTGCCTGCAGCCAAGATAGGGGGAACACTGAAGCTTTCTTT
NA,TRBJ2-7,14,few,TRBV28,CASSLRFTGYEQYF,TGTGCCAGCAGTTTAAGGTTTACAGGGTACGAGCAGTACTTC
NA,TRBJ2-5,15,few,TRBV20-1,CSASVSPWVQETQYF,TGCAGTGCTAGTGTCTCTCCCTGGGTCCAAGAGACCCAGTACTTC
TRBD1,TRBJ2-3,17,few,TRBV4-2,CASSQESSTGGTDTQYF,TGTGCCAGCAGCCAAGAGTCCTCGACAGGGGGCACAGATACGCAGTATTTT
TRBD1,TRBJ2-3,15,once,TRBV7-6,CASSSRQGASDTQYF,TGTGCCAGCAGCTCACGACAGGGGGCGTCAGATACGCAGTATTTT
NA,TRBJ2-5,15,NA,TRBV4-1,CASSPPDYPQETQYF,TGCGCCAGCAGCCCTCCCGACTACCCTCAAGAGACCCAGTACTTC
NA,TRBJ1-4,13,once,TRBV20-1,CSARLSGNEKLFF,TGCAGTGCTAGATTGTCAGGGAACGAAAAACTGTTTTTT
NA,TRBJ1-6,15,NA,TRBV10-3,CAIKARAEVGSPLHF,TGTGCCATCAAGGCCAGGGCAGAAGTGGGTTCACCCCTCCACTTT
NA,TRBJ1-1,15,NA,TRBV7-9,CASSPPDNLNTEAFF,TGTGCCAGCAGCCCCCCAGACAACTTGAACACTGAAGCTTTCTTT
TRBD2,TRBJ2-5,16,few,TRBV5-5,CASSFGLAGVRETQYF,TGTGCCAGCAGTTTTGGACTAGCGGGGGTTCGGGAGACCCAGTACTTC
NA,TRBJ2-1,17,few,TRBV27,CASSLPQGPGVNNEQFF,TGTGCCAGCAGTTTACCTCAGGGTCCAGGGGTTAACAATGAGCAGTTCTTC
TRBD2,TRBJ2-7,12,NA,TRBV20-1,CSAAGGYNEQYF,TGCAGTGCAGCGGGAGGATACAATGAGCAGTACTTC
NA,TRBJ1-2,14,many,TRBV29-1,CSVEDTKQGNGYTF,TGCAGCGTTGAAGATACGAAACAGGGTAATGGCTACACCTTC
NA,TRBJ2-7,15,few,TRBV10-3,CAISEGPITGYEQYF,TGTGCCATCAGTGAGGGTCCTATAACTGGATACGAGCAGTACTTC
NA,TRBJ2-7,17,NA,TRBV14,CASSQEGRGQIYYEQYF,TGTGCCAGCAGCCAAGAGGGTCGCGGACAGATTTACTACGAGCAGTACTTC
NA,TRBJ1-1,14,once,TRBV5-1,CASSNSQGNTEAFF,TGCGCCAGCAGCAACTCACAGGGGAACACTGAAGCTTTCTTT
TRBD2,TRBJ2-7,15,NA,TRBV12-3/TRBV12-4,CASSLGTSRQEAQYF,TGTGCCAGCAGTTTGGGGACTAGTCGGCAAGAGGCCCAGTACTTC